This record covers a single TCR beta chain. From germline, CDR1 is MNHEY and CDR2 SVGEGT. Trimming took 0 bases from V and 2 from J, leaving 11 bases between them. This CDR3 region has 15 residues. As handled by the study authors: Quantification of nucleated cells was approximated via reference gene primer amplification. The data were produced by immunoSEQ multiplex PCR, yet TCRdb's version contains in-frame clones alone and is incomplete. The DNA gave D and trimming, while V, J and clone size come from that table. The profile shows 250,000 or so clones, 85% to 90% of them singletons. Study members were between about 18 and 100 years old and lived in 20 to 30 US regions. Cohort allocation depended upon clinical history that participants reported. These data are taken from a study of blood T cell repertoires in COVID-19. About the study: Both acute and convalescent COVID-19 samples were obtained from the United States, Italy and Spain.

The receptor comes from a man aged 40-49 years who had recovered from COVID-19. This rearrangement joins TRBV6-2 or TRBV6-3 to TRBJ2-7; D is possibly TRBD2 (6 bases). The sample consisted of PBMCs or T cells enriched from blood (not recorded which). This CDR3 is CASSYSSLATYEQYF. The CDR3 DNA reads TGTGCCAGCAGTTACTCGTCGCTAGCGACCTACGAGCAGTACTTC.